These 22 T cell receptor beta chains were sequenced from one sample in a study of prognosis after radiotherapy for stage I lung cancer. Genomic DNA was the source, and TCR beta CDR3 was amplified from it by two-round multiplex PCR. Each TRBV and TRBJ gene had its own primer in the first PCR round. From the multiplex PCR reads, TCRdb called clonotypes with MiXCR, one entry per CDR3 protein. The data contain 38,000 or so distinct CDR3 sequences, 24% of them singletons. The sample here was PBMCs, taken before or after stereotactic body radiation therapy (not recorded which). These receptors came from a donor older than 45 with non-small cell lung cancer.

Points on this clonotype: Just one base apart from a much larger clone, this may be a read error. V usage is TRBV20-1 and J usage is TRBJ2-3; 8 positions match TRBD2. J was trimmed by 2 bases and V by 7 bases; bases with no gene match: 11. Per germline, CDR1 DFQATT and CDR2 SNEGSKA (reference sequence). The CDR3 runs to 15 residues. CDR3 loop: CSVDGGARVTDTQYF. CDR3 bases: TGCAGTGTGGACGGGGGGGCCCGAGTCACAGATACGCAGTATTTT.

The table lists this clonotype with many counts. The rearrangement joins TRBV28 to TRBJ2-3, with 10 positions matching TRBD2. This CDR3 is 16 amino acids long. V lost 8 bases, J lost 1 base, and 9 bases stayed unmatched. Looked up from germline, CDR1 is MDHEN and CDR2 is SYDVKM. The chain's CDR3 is CASPPPLAGGTDTQYF. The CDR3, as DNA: TGTGCCAGCCCTCCCCCTCTAGCGGGAGGCACAGATACGCAGTATTTT.

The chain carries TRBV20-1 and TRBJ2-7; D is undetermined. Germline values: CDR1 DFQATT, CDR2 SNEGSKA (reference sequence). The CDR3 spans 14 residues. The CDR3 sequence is CSAPTGPCSYEQYF. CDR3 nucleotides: TGCAGCGCCCCCACCGGTCCCTGCTCCTACGAGCAGTACTTC.

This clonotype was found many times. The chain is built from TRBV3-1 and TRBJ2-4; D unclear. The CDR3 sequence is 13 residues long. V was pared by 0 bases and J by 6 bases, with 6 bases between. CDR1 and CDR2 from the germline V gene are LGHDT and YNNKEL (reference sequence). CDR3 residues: CASSQEHLNIQYF. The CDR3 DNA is TGTGCCAGCAGCCAAGAACACCTAAACATTCAGTACTTC.

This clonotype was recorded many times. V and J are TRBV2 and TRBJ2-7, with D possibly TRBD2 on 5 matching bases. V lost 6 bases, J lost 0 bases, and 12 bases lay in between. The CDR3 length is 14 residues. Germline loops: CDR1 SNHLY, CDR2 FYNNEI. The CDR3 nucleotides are TGTGCCAGCAGGGCTAGCTCTAACTCCTACGAGCAGTACTTC. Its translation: CASRASSNSYEQYF.

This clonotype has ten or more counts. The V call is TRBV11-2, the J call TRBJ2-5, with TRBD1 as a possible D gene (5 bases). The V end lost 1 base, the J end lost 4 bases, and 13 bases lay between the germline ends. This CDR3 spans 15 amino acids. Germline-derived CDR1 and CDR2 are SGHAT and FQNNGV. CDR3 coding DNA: TGTGCCAGCAGCTTAGGGGTAGGCAGGGCAGAGACCCAGTACTTC. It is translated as CASSLGVGRAETQYF. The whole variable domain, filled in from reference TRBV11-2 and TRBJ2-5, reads EAGVAQSPRYKIIEKRQSVAFWCNPISGHATLYWYQQILGQGPKLLIQFQNNGVVDDSQLPKDRFSAERLKGVDSTLKIQPAKLEDSAVYLCASSLGVGRAETQYFGPGTRLLVL.

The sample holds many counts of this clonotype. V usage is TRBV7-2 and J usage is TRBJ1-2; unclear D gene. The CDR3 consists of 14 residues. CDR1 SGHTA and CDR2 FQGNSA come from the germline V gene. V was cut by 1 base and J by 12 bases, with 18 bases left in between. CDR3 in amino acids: CASSLDLAQPSHTF. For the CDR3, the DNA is TGTGCCAGCAGCTTAGATTTGGCTCAGCCCAGTCACACCTTC.

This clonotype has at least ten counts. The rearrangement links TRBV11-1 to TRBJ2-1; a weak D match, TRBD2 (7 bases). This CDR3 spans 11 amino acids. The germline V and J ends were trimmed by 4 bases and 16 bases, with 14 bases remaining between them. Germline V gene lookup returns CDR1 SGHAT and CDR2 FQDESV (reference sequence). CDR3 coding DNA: TGTGCCAGCAGCTCCGGGGGGCCACAATTCTTC. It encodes CASSSGGPQFF. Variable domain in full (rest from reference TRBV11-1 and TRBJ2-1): EAEVAQSPRYKITEKSQAVAFWCDPISGHATLYWYRQILGQGPELLVQFQDESVVDDSQLPKDRFSAERLKGVDSTLKIQPAELGDSAMYLCASSSGGPQFFGPGTRLTVL.

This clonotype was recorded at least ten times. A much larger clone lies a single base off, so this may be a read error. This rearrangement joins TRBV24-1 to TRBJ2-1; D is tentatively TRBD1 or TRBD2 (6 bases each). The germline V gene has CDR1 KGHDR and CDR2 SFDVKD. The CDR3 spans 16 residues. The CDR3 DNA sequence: TGTGCCACCAGTGATTCGGGGGCGAAGGCCTACAATGAGCAGCTCTTC. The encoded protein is CATSDSGAKAYNEQLF.

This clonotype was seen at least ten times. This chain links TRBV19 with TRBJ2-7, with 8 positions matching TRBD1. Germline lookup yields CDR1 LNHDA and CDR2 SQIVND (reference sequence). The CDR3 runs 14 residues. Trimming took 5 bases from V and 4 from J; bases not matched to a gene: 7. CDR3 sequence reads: CASSPGQVWYEQYF. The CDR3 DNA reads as TGTGCCAGTAGTCCGGGACAGGTGTGGTACGAGCAGTACTTC.

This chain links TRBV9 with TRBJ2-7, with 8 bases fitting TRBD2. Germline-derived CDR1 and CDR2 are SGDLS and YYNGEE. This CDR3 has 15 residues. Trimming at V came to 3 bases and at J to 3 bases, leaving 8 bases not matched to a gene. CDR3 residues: CASSAEGAGGYEQYF. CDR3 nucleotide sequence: TGTGCCAGCAGCGCCGAAGGTGCGGGAGGCTACGAGCAGTACTTC.

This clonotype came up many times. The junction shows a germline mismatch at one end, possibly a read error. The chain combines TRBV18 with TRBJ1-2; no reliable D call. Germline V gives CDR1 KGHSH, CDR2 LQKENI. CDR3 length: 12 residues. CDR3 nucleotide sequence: TGTGCCAGCTCACCGGAAGAAGGGCAGGCATACTTC. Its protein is CASSPEEGQAYF.

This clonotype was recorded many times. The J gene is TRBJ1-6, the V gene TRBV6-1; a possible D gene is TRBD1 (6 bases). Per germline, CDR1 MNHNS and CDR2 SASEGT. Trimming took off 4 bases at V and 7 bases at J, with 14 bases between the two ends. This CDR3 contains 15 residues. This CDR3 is CASSAQGTLNSPLHF. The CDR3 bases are TGTGCCAGCAGTGCCCAGGGGACCCTGAATTCACCCCTCCACTTT.

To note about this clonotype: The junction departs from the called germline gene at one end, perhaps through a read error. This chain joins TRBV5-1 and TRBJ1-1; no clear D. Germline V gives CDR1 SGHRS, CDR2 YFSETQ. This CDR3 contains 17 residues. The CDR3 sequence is CAGSPAPPGRLGTEAFF. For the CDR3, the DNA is TGCGCCGGCAGCCCCGCCCCCCCGGGCCGCCTTGGGACTGAAGCTTTCTTT.

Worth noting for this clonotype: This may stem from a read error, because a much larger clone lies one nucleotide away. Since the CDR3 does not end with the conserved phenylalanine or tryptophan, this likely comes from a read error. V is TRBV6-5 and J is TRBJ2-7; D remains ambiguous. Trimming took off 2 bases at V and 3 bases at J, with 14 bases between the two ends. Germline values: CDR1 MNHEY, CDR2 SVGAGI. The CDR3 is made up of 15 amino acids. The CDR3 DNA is TGTGCCAGCAGTTACACTTCCGGGCCTAGCTACGAGCAGTACCTC. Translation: CASSYTSGPSYEQYL.

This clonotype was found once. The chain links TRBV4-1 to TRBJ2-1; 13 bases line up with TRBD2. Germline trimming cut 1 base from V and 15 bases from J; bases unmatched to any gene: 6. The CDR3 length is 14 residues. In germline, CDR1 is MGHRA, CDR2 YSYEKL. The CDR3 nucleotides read TGCGCCAGCAGCCAAGGAACTAGCGGGAGGGCTGGGTTCTTC. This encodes CASSQGTSGRAGFF.

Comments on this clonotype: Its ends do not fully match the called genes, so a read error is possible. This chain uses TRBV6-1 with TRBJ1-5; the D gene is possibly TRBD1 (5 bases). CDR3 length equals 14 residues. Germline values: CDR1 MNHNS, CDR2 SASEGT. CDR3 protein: CASRPGGGRQPKHF. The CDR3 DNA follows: TGTGCCAGCAGACCTGGGGGGGGTCGACAGCCCAAGCATTTT.

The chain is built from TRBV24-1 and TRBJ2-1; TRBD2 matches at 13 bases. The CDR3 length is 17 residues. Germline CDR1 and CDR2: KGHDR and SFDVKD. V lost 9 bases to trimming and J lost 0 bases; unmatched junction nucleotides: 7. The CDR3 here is CATLSGTSGISYNEQFF. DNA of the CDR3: TGTGCCACCCTATCCGGGACTAGCGGGATCTCCTACAATGAGCAGTTCTTC.

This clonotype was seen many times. CDR3 bases: TGTGCCAGCAGTTTCTTGAGGGGACCTAGCACAGATACGCAGTATTTT. Amino acids: CASSFLRGPSTDTQYF. The chain links TRBV27 to TRBJ2-3, with D perhaps matching TRBD1 or TRBD2 (5 bases each). The CDR3 has 16 amino acids. V dropped 3 bases and J dropped 0 bases, with 13 bases sitting between them. Germline V gene data show CDR1 as MNHEY and CDR2 as SMNVEV (reference sequence).

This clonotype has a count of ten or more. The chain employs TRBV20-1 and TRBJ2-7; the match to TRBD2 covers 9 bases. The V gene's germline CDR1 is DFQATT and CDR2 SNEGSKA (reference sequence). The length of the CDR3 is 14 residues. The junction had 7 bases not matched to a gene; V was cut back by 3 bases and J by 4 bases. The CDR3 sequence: CSARGRGGSYEQYF. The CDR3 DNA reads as TGCAGTGCTAGGGGGCGGGGGGGCAGTTACGAGCAGTACTTC.

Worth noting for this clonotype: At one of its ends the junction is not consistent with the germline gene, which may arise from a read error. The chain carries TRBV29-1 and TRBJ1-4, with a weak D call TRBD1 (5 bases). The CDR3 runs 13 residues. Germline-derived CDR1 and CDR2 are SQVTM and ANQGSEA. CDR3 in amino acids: CSVIQETNQKLFF. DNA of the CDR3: TGCAGCGTTATACAGGAAACTAATCAAAAACTGTTTTTT.

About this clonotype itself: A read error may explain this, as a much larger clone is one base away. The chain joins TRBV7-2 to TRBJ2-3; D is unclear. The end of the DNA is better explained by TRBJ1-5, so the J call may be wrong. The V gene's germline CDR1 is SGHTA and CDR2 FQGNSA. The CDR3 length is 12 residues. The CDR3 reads CASSLLTDTQHF. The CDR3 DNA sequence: TGTGCCAGCAGCTTATTAACAGATACGCAGCATTTT.